A single T cell receptor (beta chain) is shown here with its context. Per the original data handling: By means of reference gene primer amplification, nucleated cell counts were estimated. Produced via immunoSEQ multiplex PCR; TCRdb's table is partial and in-frame only. V, J and clone size are taken as reported in that table, and D and trimming were inferred from the DNA itself. This sample has under 70,000 clones, with 85% to 90% found just once. The CDR3 covers 10 residues. In germline, CDR1 is MNHGY, CDR2 SVAAGI. Between the trimmed V and J ends, which lost 8 bases and 10 bases, there was a span of 9 bases. These data belong to a study of blood T cell repertoires in COVID-19. Background on the study: Donors in the United States, Italy and Spain gave samples during acute or convalescent COVID-19. PBMCs, B-cell-depleted T cells, or T cells were the source of the cDNA or gDNA that made up the material.

The sample was peripheral blood. V gene TRBV6-9 combines with J gene TRBJ2-1; D might be TRBD2 (5 bases). This receptor was taken from a woman aged 55-75 years with COVID-19, enrolled during active disease. In nucleotides, the CDR3 is TGTGCCAGCCAAGCTAGCGAGCAGTTCTTC. Its protein is CASQASEQFF.